This is a list of T cell receptor beta chains from one sample in a study of identifying expanded T cells in peripheral blood. Some clones are missing from TCRdb's copy, which holds only in-frame ones; the method was immunoSEQ multiplex PCR. The data show around 94,000 clones, about 91% seen once. The sample comprised blood. The receptors were gathered from a person aged 18 to 75 in good health. CDR3s include the opening cysteine and the closing phenylalanine or tryptophan. The order of the fields is J gene, D gene, V gene, clone size, CDR3 protein, CDR3 DNA. A D gene is named only where the DNA matches it firmly. Not all rows give a size; the values are once, few, many and, for expanded clones, a class.

j_gene: TRBJ1-3
d_gene: TRBD1
v_gene: TRBV5-1
abundance: .
CDR3aa: CASSLTGTGDGNTIYF
CDR3nt: TGCGCCAGCAGCTTAACTGGGACAGGGGATGGAAACACCATATATTTT

j_gene: TRBJ2-1
d_gene: .
v_gene: TRBV11-3
abundance: .
CDR3aa: CASSFGGENEQFF
CDR3nt: TGTGCCAGCAGCTTCGGAGGGGAGAATGAGCAGTTCTTC

j_gene: TRBJ2-7
d_gene: TRBD2
v_gene: TRBV10-3
abundance: .
CDR3aa: CAISPGGGEQYF
CDR3nt: TGTGCCATCAGCCCCGGGGGAGGGGAGCAGTACTTC

j_gene: TRBJ1-3
d_gene: TRBD1
v_gene: TRBV30
abundance: .
CDR3aa: CAWTGQVSLWNTIYF
CDR3nt: TGTGCCTGGACGGGACAGGTCTCTCTATGGAACACCATATATTTT

j_gene: TRBJ2-3
d_gene: .
v_gene: TRBV29-1
abundance: once
CDR3aa: CSARRRLSTDTQYF
CDR3nt: TGCAGCGCCAGGCGACGCCTTAGCACAGATACGCAGTATTTT

j_gene: TRBJ2-3
d_gene: .
v_gene: TRBV28
abundance: .
CDR3aa: CASSLRDTQYF
CDR3nt: TGTGCCAGCAGTTTACGAGATACGCAGTATTTT

j_gene: TRBJ2-5
d_gene: .
v_gene: TRBV11-2
abundance: .
CDR3aa: CASSSSTQETQYF
CDR3nt: TGTGCCAGCAGCTCCTCGACACAAGAGACCCAGTACTTC

j_gene: TRBJ1-2
d_gene: .
v_gene: TRBV20-1
abundance: once
CDR3aa: CSAMGSGYTF
CDR3nt: TGCAGTGCTATGGGTAGTGGCTACACCTTC

j_gene: TRBJ2-3
d_gene: .
v_gene: TRBV4-3
abundance: many
CDR3aa: CASSRSPGTATDTQYF
CDR3nt: TGCGCCAGCAGCCGAAGCCCGGGCACCGCCACAGATACGCAGTATTTT

j_gene: TRBJ2-7
d_gene: TRBD1
v_gene: TRBV2
abundance: .
CDR3aa: CASRSGGGYEQYF
CDR3nt: TGTGCCAGCAGATCAGGGGGCGGCTACGAGCAGTACTTC

j_gene: TRBJ1-1
d_gene: .
v_gene: TRBV30
abundance: .
CDR3aa: CAWSGRGENTEAFF
CDR3nt: TGTGCCTGGAGTGGCCGAGGGGAGAACACTGAAGCTTTCTTT

j_gene: TRBJ2-5
d_gene: .
v_gene: TRBV6-1
abundance: few
CDR3aa: CASSEALQSRRPNF
CDR3nt: TGTGCCAGCAGTGAAGCGCTTCAATCCAGACGACCTAACTTC

j_gene: TRBJ1-2
d_gene: .
v_gene: TRBV19
abundance: .
CDR3aa: CATVRDNYGYTF
CDR3nt: TGTGCCACCGTCAGGGACAACTATGGCTACACCTTC

j_gene: TRBJ2-4
d_gene: TRBD1
v_gene: TRBV5-4
abundance: once
CDR3aa: CASSIDRGSANIQYF
CDR3nt: TGTGCCAGCAGCATCGACAGGGGCTCGGCAAACATTCAGTACTTC

j_gene: TRBJ2-5
d_gene: .
v_gene: TRBV5-8
abundance: .
CDR3aa: CASSHQETQYF
CDR3nt: TGTGCCAGCAGCCACCAAGAGACCCAGTACTTC

j_gene: TRBJ2-7
d_gene: .
v_gene: TRBV11-2
abundance: .
CDR3aa: CASSLEGHYEQYF
CDR3nt: TGTGCCAGCAGCTTAGAAGGGCACTACGAGCAGTACTTC

j_gene: TRBJ2-3
d_gene: TRBD2
v_gene: TRBV2
abundance: .
CDR3aa: CASSASGGVRDTQYF
CDR3nt: TGTGCCAGCAGTGCGAGCGGGGGGGTAAGAGATACGCAGTATTTT

j_gene: TRBJ2-1
d_gene: TRBD2
v_gene: TRBV27
abundance: .
CDR3aa: CASSLSAGEYNEQFF
CDR3nt: TGTGCCAGCAGTTTATCGGCGGGAGAGTACAATGAGCAGTTCTTC

j_gene: TRBJ2-1
d_gene: .
v_gene: TRBV19
abundance: .
CDR3aa: CASSIGDFSYNEQFF
CDR3nt: TGTGCCAGTAGTATAGGGGACTTCTCCTACAATGAGCAGTTCTTC

j_gene: TRBJ2-7
d_gene: .
v_gene: TRBV2
abundance: .
CDR3aa: CASSDPSGAPSNEQYF
CDR3nt: TGTGCCAGCAGTGACCCTTCCGGAGCGCCGAGTAACGAGCAGTACTTC

j_gene: TRBJ2-6
d_gene: TRBD1
v_gene: TRBV7-3
abundance: .
CDR3aa: CASSLIGTAPSGANVLTF
CDR3nt: TGTGCCAGCAGCCTCATCGGGACAGCCCCCTCTGGGGCCAACGTCCTGACTTTC

j_gene: TRBJ1-2
d_gene: .
v_gene: TRBV2
abundance: once
CDR3aa: CASKRGLGYGYTF
CDR3nt: TGTGCCAGCAAACGGGGCCTCGGCTATGGCTACACCTTC

j_gene: TRBJ2-3
d_gene: .
v_gene: TRBV9
abundance: .
CDR3aa: CASSVYPADTQYF
CDR3nt: TGTGCCAGCAGCGTCTACCCCGCAGATACGCAGTATTTT

j_gene: TRBJ1-5
d_gene: .
v_gene: TRBV27
abundance: .
CDR3aa: CASSLGRPGNQPQHF
CDR3nt: TGTGCCAGCAGTTTAGGGCGACCCGGCAATCAGCCCCAGCATTTT

j_gene: TRBJ2-2
d_gene: TRBD1
v_gene: TRBV11-3
abundance: .
CDR3aa: CASSNRGLGNTGELFF
CDR3nt: TGTGCCAGCAGCAACAGGGGGCTCGGTAACACCGGGGAGCTGTTTTTT

j_gene: TRBJ1-4
d_gene: .
v_gene: TRBV5-4
abundance: once
CDR3aa: CASSIARGTNEKLFF
CDR3nt: TGTGCCAGCAGCATCGCAAGGGGAACTAATGAAAAACTGTTTTTT

j_gene: TRBJ1-5
d_gene: .
v_gene: TRBV2
abundance: .
CDR3aa: CASSREPGGNSNQPQHF
CDR3nt: TGTGCCAGCTCCCGGGAACCCGGGGGAAATAGCAATCAGCCCCAGCATTTT

j_gene: TRBJ2-2
d_gene: .
v_gene: TRBV19
abundance: .
CDR3aa: CASSTGLNTGELFF
CDR3nt: TGTGCCAGTAGTACCGGACTTAACACCGGGGAGCTGTTTTTT

j_gene: TRBJ1-1
d_gene: .
v_gene: TRBV18
abundance: .
CDR3aa: CASSPTGMNTEAFF
CDR3nt: TGTGCCAGCTCCCCAACAGGGATGAACACTGAAGCTTTCTTT

j_gene: TRBJ2-2
d_gene: .
v_gene: TRBV10-3
abundance: once
CDR3aa: CAIRSGYSVGELFF
CDR3nt: TGTGCCATCCGTAGTGGGTACTCCGTCGGGGAGCTGTTTTTT

j_gene: TRBJ2-3
d_gene: .
v_gene: TRBV5-6
abundance: few
CDR3aa: CASSLGGSTDTQYF
CDR3nt: TGTGCCAGCAGCCTAGGGGGTAGCACAGATACGCAGTATTTT

j_gene: TRBJ2-7
d_gene: .
v_gene: TRBV5-1
abundance: few
CDR3aa: CASSYDSWREQYF
CDR3nt: TGCGCCAGCAGCTATGATAGCTGGAGAGAGCAGTACTTC

j_gene: TRBJ1-6
d_gene: .
v_gene: TRBV6-5
abundance: .
CDR3aa: CASSYKGGDSPLHF
CDR3nt: TGTGCCAGCAGTTATAAGGGAGGGGATTCACCCCTCCACTTT

j_gene: TRBJ2-7
d_gene: .
v_gene: TRBV15
abundance: .
CDR3aa: CATSRRLGEQYF
CDR3nt: TGTGCCACCAGCAGGAGATTAGGGGAGCAGTACTTC

j_gene: TRBJ1-5
d_gene: .
v_gene: TRBV7-6
abundance: .
CDR3aa: CASSLGGPQPQHF
CDR3nt: TGTGCCAGCAGCCTTGGGGGTCCTCAGCCCCAGCATTTT

j_gene: TRBJ1-1
d_gene: .
v_gene: TRBV20-1
abundance: .
CDR3aa: CSARAVEAFF
CDR3nt: TGCAGTGCTAGAGCGGTTGAAGCTTTCTTT

j_gene: TRBJ1-1
d_gene: TRBD1
v_gene: TRBV7-2
abundance: .
CDR3aa: CASSWGPGTGAEAFF
CDR3nt: TGTGCCAGCAGCTGGGGTCCCGGGACAGGCGCAGAAGCTTTCTTT